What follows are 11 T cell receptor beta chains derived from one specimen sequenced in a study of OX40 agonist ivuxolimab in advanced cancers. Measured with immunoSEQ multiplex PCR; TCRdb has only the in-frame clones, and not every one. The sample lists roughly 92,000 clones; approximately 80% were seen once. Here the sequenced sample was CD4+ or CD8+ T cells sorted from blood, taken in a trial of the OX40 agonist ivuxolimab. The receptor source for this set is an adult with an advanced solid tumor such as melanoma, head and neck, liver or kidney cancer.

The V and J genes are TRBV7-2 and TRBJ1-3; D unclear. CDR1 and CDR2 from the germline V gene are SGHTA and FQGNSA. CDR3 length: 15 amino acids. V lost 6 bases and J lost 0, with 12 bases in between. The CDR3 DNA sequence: TGTGCCAGCAGGAACACGGGGAACTCTGGAAACACCATATATTTT. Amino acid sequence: CASRNTGNSGNTIYF.

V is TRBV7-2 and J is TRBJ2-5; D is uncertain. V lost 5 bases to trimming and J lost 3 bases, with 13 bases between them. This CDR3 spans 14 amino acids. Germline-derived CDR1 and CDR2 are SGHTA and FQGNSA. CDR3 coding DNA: TGTGCCAGCAGCCACCGCCCGACGGAAGAGACCCAGTACTTC. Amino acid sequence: CASSHRPTEETQYF.

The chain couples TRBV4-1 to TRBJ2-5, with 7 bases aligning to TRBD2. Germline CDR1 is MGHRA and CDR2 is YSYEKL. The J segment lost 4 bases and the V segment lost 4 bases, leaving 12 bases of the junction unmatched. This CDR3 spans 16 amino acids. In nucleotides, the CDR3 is TGCGCCAGCAGCCCTGCGTCCGCAGCGGGAAGAGAGACCCAGTACTTC. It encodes CASSPASAAGRETQYF.

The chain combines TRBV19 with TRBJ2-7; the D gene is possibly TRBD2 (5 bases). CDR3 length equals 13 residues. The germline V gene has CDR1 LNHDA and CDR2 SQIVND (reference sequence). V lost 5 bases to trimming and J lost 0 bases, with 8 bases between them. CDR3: CASSRGSSYEQYF. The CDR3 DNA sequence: TGTGCCAGTAGTCGGGGTAGCTCCTACGAGCAGTACTTC.

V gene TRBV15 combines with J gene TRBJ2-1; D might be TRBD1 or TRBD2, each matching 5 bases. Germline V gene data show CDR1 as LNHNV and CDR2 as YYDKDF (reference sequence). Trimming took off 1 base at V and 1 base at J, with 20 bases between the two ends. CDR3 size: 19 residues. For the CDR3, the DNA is TGTGCCACCAGCAGAGGCCCCGGTCCCAGGGTAGCGTCCTACAATGAGCAGTTCTTC. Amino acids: CATSRGPGPRVASYNEQFF. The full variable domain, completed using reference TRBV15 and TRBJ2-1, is DAMVIQNPRYQVTQFGKPVTLSCSQTLNHNVMYWYQQKSSQAPKLLFHYYDKDFNNEADTPDNFQSRRPNTSFCFLDIRSPGLGDTAMYLCATSRGPGPRVASYNEQFFGPGTRLTVL.

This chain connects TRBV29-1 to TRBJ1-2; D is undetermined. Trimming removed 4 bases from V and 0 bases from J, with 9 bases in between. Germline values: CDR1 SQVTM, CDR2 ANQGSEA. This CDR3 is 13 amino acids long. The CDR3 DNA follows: TGCAGCGTTGGAGGCCTAGCTAACTATGGCTACACCTTC. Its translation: CSVGGLANYGYTF.

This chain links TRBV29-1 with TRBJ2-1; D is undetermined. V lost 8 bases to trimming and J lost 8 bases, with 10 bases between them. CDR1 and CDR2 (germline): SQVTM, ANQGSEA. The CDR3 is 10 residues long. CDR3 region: CSILSHEQFF. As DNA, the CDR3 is TGCAGCATCCTCAGCCATGAGCAGTTCTTC.

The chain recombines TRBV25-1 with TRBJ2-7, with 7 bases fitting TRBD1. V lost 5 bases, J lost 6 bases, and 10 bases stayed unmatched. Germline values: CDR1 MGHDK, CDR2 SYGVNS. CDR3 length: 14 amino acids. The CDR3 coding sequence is TGTGCCAGCAGTTTAGGACAGGTACCGAGCGAGCAGTACTTC. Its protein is CASSLGQVPSEQYF.

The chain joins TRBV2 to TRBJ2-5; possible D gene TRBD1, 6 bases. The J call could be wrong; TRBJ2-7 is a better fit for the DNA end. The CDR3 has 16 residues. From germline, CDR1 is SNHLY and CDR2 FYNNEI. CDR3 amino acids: CASSVDRTVSSYEQYF. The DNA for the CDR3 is TGTGCCAGCAGCGTCGATAGGACAGTTAGCTCCTACGAGCAGTACTTC.

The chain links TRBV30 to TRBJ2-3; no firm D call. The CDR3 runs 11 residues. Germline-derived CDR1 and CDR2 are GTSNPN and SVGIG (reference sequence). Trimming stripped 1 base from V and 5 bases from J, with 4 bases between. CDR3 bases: TGTGCCTGGAGTGAGGAAGATACGCAGTATTTT. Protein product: CAWSEEDTQYF.

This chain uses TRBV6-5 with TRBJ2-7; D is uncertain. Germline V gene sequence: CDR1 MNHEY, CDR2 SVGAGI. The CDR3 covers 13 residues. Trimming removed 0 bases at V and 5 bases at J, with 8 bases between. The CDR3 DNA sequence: TGTGCCAGCAGTTACTCTGTCGAAAACGAGCAGTACTTC. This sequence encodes CASSYSVENEQYF.